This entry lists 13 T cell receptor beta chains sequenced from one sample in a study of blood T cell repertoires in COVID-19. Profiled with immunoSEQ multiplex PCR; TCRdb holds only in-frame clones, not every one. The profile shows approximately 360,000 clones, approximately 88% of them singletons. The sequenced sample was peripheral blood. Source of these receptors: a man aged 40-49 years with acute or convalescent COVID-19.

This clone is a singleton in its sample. CDR3 DNA: TGTGCCAGCAGTGATCCGGACAGGTCCTACGAGCAGTACTTC. Its translation: CASSDPDRSYEQYF. The rearrangement links TRBV2 to TRBJ2-7; the match to TRBD1 covers 7 bases. The V gene's germline CDR1 is SNHLY and CDR2 FYNNEI. The trim removed 3 bases at V and 1 base at J, leaving 3 bases unmatched. This CDR3 region has 14 residues.

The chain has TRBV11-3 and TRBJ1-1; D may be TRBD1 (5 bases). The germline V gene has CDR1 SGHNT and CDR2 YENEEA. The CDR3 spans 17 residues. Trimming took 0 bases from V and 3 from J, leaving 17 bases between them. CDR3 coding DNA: TGTGCCAGCAGCTTAGATCATCCGGGGGGGACCTACACTGAAGCTTTCTTT. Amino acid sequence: CASSLDHPGGTYTEAFF.

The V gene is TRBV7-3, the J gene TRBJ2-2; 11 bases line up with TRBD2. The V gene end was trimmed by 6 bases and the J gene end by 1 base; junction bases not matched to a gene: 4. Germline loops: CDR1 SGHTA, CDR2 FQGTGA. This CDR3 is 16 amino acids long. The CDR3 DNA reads TGTGCCAGCAGAACAGGACTAGCGGGGAACACCGGGGAGCTGTTTTTT. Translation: CASRTGLAGNTGELFF.

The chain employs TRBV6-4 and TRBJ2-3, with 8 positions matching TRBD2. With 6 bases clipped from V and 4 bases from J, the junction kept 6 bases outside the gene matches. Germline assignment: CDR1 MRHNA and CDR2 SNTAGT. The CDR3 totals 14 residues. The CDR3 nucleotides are TGTGCCAGCAGAGTAGCGGGAAATTCAGATACGCAGTATTTT. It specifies CASRVAGNSDTQYF.

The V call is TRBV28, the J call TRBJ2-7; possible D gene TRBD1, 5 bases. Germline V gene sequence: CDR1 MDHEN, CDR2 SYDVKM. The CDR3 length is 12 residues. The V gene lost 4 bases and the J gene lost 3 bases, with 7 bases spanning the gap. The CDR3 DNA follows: TGTGCCAGCAGTTATGGACACTACGAGCAGTACTTC. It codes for CASSYGHYEQYF.

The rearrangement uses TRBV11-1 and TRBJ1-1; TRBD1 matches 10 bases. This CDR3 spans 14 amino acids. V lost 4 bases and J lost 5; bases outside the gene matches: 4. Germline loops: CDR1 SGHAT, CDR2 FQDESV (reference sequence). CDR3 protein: CASSSRTGGTEAFF. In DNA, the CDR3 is TGTGCCAGCAGCTCGCGGACAGGGGGGACTGAAGCTTTCTTT.

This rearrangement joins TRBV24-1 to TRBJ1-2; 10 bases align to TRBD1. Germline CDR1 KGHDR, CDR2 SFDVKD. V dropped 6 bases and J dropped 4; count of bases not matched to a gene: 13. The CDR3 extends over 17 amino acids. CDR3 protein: CATSIDRGPDIGYGYTF. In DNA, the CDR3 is TGTGCCACCAGTATTGACAGGGGGCCTGATATCGGCTATGGCTACACCTTC.

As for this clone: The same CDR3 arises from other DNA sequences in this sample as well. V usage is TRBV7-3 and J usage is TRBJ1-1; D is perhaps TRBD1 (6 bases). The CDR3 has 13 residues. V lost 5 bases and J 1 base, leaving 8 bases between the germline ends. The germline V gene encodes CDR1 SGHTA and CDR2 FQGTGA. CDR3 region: CASSLDRNTEAFF. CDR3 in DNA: TGTGCCAGCAGCCTGGACAGGAACACTGAAGCTTTCTTT.

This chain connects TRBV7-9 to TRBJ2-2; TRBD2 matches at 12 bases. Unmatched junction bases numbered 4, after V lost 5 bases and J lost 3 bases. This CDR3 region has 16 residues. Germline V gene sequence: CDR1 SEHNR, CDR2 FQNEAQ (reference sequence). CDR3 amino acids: CASSGRLAGDTGELFF. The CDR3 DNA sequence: TGTGCCAGCAGCGGGCGACTAGCGGGAGACACCGGGGAGCTGTTTTTT.

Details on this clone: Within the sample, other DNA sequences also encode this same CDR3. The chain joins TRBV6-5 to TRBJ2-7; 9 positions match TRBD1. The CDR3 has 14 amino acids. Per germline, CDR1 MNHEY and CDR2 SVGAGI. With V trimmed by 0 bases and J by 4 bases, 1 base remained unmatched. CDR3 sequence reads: CASSYSTGGYEQYF. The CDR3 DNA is TGTGCCAGCAGTTACTCGACAGGGGGATACGAGCAGTACTTC.

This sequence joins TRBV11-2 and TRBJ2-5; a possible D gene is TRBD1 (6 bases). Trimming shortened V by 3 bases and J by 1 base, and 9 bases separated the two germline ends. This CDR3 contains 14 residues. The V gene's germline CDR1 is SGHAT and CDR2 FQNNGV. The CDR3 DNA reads TGTGCCAGCAGCTTCTACAGGGTCCAAGAGACCCAGTACTTC. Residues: CASSFYRVQETQYF.

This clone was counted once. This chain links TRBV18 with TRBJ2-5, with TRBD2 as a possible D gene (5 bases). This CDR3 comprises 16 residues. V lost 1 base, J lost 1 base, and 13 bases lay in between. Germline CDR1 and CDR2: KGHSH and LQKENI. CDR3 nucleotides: TGTGCCAGCTCACCACGCGCAGCGGTCATCCAAGAGACCCAGTACTTC. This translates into CASSPRAAVIQETQYF.

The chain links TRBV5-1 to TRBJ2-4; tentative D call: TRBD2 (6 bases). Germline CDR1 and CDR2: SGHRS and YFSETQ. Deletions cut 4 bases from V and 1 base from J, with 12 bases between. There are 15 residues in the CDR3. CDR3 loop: CASSPGLLAKNIQYF. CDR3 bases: TGCGCCAGCAGCCCCGGACTACTTGCCAAAAACATTCAGTACTTC.